The clone carrying this T cell receptor beta chain was observed many times. Its antigen is undetermined. This entry is derived from a study of T cells in Graves' hyperthyroidism and ophthalmopathy. Study observations and caveats: With a median lead of 6.5 months before onset, the model predicted ophthalmopathy.

Germline assignment: CDR1 MDHEN and CDR2 SYDVKM. This CDR3 comprises 16 residues. Trimming at V came to 5 bases and at J to 2 bases, leaving 8 bases not matched to a gene. Investigators excluded patients with uncontrolled infection, other autoimmune disease, pregnancy or lactation. PBMCs were sourced from more than 9 ml fresh peripheral blood. Amplification of TCR beta CDR3 regions was performed using RNA transcripts as template. The primer set for the first-round RT-PCR of the TCR CDR3 was HTBI. Via MiXCR, TCRdb re-called the multiplex PCR reads, giving one row per CDR3 protein. This repertoire shows fewer than 650,000 distinct CDR3 sequences, 12% to 15% found once; its top ten account for roughly 13%.

Sequencing was carried out using blood. The chain combines TRBV28 with TRBJ2-3; 9 nucleotides agree with TRBD2. The TCR comes from a woman aged 40 to 49 with Graves' hyperthyroidism. The CDR3 is CASSPVAGGYTDTQYF. DNA of the CDR3: TGTGCCAGCAGTCCCGTGGCGGGAGGGTACACAGATACGCAGTATTTT.